The 24 T cell receptor beta chains presented below share a single source sample, sequenced in a study of blood T cell repertoires in COVID-19. Produced via immunoSEQ multiplex PCR; TCRdb's table is partial and in-frame only. The sample has some 64,000 clones, just under 80% seen once. Specimen: peripheral blood. These receptors originate from a woman aged 55-70 years with acute or convalescent COVID-19.

This clone has a handful of counts. The J gene is TRBJ1-6, the V gene TRBV2, with no clear D. CDR1 and CDR2 from the germline V gene are SNHLY and FYNNEI. V was pared by 3 bases and J by 0 bases, with 6 bases between. The CDR3 is 15 amino acids. CDR3 nucleotides: TGTGCCAGCAGTGATGAGAGCTCCTATAATTCACCCCTCCACTTT. It encodes CASSDESSYNSPLHF.

The chain links TRBV7-2 to TRBJ2-3; 10 bases agree with TRBD2. This CDR3 has 16 amino acids. From germline, CDR1 is SGHTA and CDR2 FQGNSA. After removal of 1 base from V and 6 bases from J, the junction contained 7 bases not matched to a gene. Here the CDR3 reads CASSLELAGREDTQYF. As DNA, the CDR3 is TGTGCCAGCAGCTTAGAACTAGCGGGGCGGGAGGATACGCAGTATTTT.

Only a few counts were recorded for this clone. The chain joins TRBV7-2 to TRBJ2-3, with no clear D. The CDR3 runs 12 residues. V was trimmed by 3 bases and J by 4 bases, leaving 5 bases between them. The germline V gene encodes CDR1 SGHTA and CDR2 FQGNSA. The CDR3 loop reads CASSFYSDTQYF. CDR3 sequence (DNA): TGTGCCAGCAGCTTTTACTCAGATACGCAGTATTTT.

The chain employs TRBV5-1 and TRBJ1-2; D unresolved. Germline CDR1 reads SGHRS; CDR2 reads YFSETQ. V lost 5 bases, J lost 2 bases, and 16 bases lay in between. The CDR3 has 15 amino acids. CDR3 nucleotide sequence: TGCGCCAGCAGTTTTGGACCCGGGAGCAACTATGGCTACACCTTC. Encoded protein: CASSFGPGSNYGYTF. Using reference TRBV5-1 and TRBJ1-2 for the parts outside the CDR3, the full variable domain is KAGVTQTPRYLIKTRGQQVTLSCSPISGHRSVSWYQQTPGQGLQFLFEYFSETQRNKGNFPGRFSGRQFSNSRSEMNVSTLELGDSALYLCASSFGPGSNYGYTFGSGTRLTVV.

The chain uses TRBV9 and TRBJ1-2, with TRBD1 matching 7 bases. Germline loops: CDR1 SGDLS, CDR2 YYNGEE. V shed 3 bases and J 4 bases; nucleotides not matched to a gene: 12. This CDR3 region has 16 residues. This CDR3 is CASSAFDRVESYGYTF. The CDR3 bases are TGTGCCAGCAGCGCTTTCGACAGGGTAGAGAGCTATGGCTACACCTTC.

The chain recombines TRBV7-2 with TRBJ1-5; D is unresolved. V gave up 5 bases and J gave up 3 bases, with 5 bases separating them. Germline loops: CDR1 SGHTA, CDR2 FQGNSA. The CDR3 has 12 amino acids. Here the CDR3 reads CASSPFNQPQHF. The CDR3 DNA is TGTGCCAGCAGCCCATTCAATCAGCCCCAGCATTTT.

V usage is TRBV30 and J usage is TRBJ1-5, with D possibly being TRBD1 (6 bases). Trimming removed 3 bases at V and 4 bases at J, with 13 bases between. CDR3 length: 14 amino acids. Germline loops: CDR1 GTSNPN, CDR2 SVGIG (reference sequence). The CDR3 coding sequence is TGTGCCTGGAGGCAGGGGAGTATGAATCAGCCCCAGCATTTT. Encoded protein: CAWRQGSMNQPQHF.

The chain has TRBV25-1 and TRBJ1-4, with D perhaps TRBD1 (5 bases). CDR1 is MGHDK, CDR2 SYGVNS, per germline. The length of the CDR3 is 13 residues. Trimming removed 3 bases from V and 7 bases from J, with 9 bases in between. CDR3 residues: CASSDRVREKLFF. Written as DNA, the CDR3 is TGTGCCAGCAGTGACAGGGTGCGTGAAAAACTGTTTTTT.

The chain is built from TRBV7-3 and TRBJ2-1, with 11 bases identical to TRBD2. Unmatched junction bases numbered 4, after V lost 4 bases and J lost 8 bases. This CDR3 region has 14 residues. In germline, CDR1 is SGHTA, CDR2 FQGTGA. CDR3 amino acids: CASSSLAGGHEQFF. The CDR3 DNA is TGTGCCAGCAGCTCCCTAGCGGGGGGACATGAGCAGTTCTTC.

The chain combines TRBV6-5 with TRBJ2-3; TRBD1 agrees at 8 bases. The germline V gene encodes CDR1 MNHEY and CDR2 SVGAGI. After removal of 10 bases from V and 1 base from J, the junction contained 7 bases not matched to a gene. This CDR3 contains 14 residues. The CDR3, as DNA: TGTGCCACCTCCGGACAGGGCGGCACAGATACGCAGTATTTT. Translated: CATSGQGGTDTQYF.

This chain uses TRBV7-2 with TRBJ1-2; 7 nucleotides agree with TRBD1. The CDR3 contains 15 residues. Germline trimming cut 2 bases from V and 5 bases from J; bases unmatched to any gene: 8. Germline V CDR1 and CDR2: SGHTA, FQGNSA. DNA for the CDR3: TGTGCCAGCAGCTTAAACAGGGGACCAAATTATGGCTACACCTTC. Translating it yields CASSLNRGPNYGYTF.

The V gene is TRBV5-8, the J gene TRBJ2-3, with 10 bases identical to TRBD1. Germline CDR1 is SGHTS and CDR2 is YDEGEE. Germline trimming cut 4 bases from V and 1 base from J; bases unmatched to any gene: 3. The CDR3 contains 15 residues. Here the CDR3 DNA reads TGTGCCAGCAGCCCCGGGACAGGGGGCACAGATACGCAGTATTTT. Translated, it gives CASSPGTGGTDTQYF.

The rearrangement links TRBV28 to TRBJ2-7; 9 positions match TRBD1. Unmatched junction bases numbered 8, after V lost 5 bases and J lost 6 bases. The CDR3 runs 14 residues. Germline assignment: CDR1 MDHEN and CDR2 SYDVKM. CDR3 sequence (DNA): TGTGCCAGCAGTGGACAGGGGTGGGGAGGCGAGCAGTACTTC. Its translation: CASSGQGWGGEQYF.

The chain carries TRBV6-6 and TRBJ2-1; a possible D gene is TRBD1 (5 bases). V was clipped by 5 bases and J by 0 bases, with 17 bases between them. The CDR3 totals 17 residues. Germline-derived CDR1 and CDR2 are MNHNY and SVGAGI (reference sequence). The chain's CDR3 is CASSPLPADSSYNEQFF. Here the CDR3 DNA reads TGTGCCAGCAGTCCCCTCCCGGCCGACAGCTCCTACAATGAGCAGTTCTTC.

The V call is TRBV19, the J call TRBJ2-7; 12 bases agree with TRBD2. J lost 4 bases, V lost 5 bases, and 3 bases had no gene match. CDR3 length equals 14 residues. CDR1 is LNHDA and CDR2 is SQIVND in the germline V gene (reference sequence). The CDR3 DNA reads as TGTGCCAGTAGTCTAGCGGGGGGGAGATACGAGCAGTACTTC. This encodes CASSLAGGRYEQYF.

V gene TRBV6-5 combines with J gene TRBJ2-7, with TRBD2 matching over 7 bases. Germline CDR1 reads MNHEY; CDR2 reads SVGAGI. The CDR3 contains 14 residues. After removal of 6 bases from V and 1 base from J, the junction contained 6 bases not matched to a gene. The CDR3 loop reads CASRTPGGSYEQYF. The CDR3 DNA reads TGTGCCAGCAGAACCCCGGGGGGTTCCTACGAGCAGTACTTC.

The V call is TRBV3-1 (or the pseudogene TRBV3-2), the J call TRBJ2-5, with a weak D call TRBD2 (6 bases). Germline-derived CDR1 and CDR2 are LGHDT and YNNKEL (reference sequence). The V end was cut by 8 bases, the J end by 5 bases, with 12 bases between. The CDR3 contains 12 residues. The CDR3 bases are TGTGCCAGCGGGGGGTTCGTTGAGACCCAGTACTTC. Translation: CASGGFVETQYF.

Regarding this clone: This same CDR3 is encoded by further DNA sequences in the sample. The chain is built from TRBV10-3 and TRBJ2-7; 9 positions match TRBD1. The germline V gene encodes CDR1 ENHRY and CDR2 SYGVKD. The V and J ends lost 5 bases and 6 bases, in that order; junction bases with no gene match: 8. The CDR3 spans 14 residues. CDR3 coding DNA: TGTGCCATCAGTCCCGGGACAGGGAGCCGCGAGCAGTACTTC. It specifies CAISPGTGSREQYF.

The CDR3 sequence: CASRPPGINEQFF. CDR3 nucleotides: TGCGCCAGCAGACCTCCAGGAATCAATGAGCAGTTCTTC. This rearrangement joins TRBV10-1 to TRBJ2-1; D uncertain. Germline V gene lookup returns CDR1 WNHNN and CDR2 SYGVQD (reference sequence). The V and J ends lost 6 bases and 6 bases respectively, with 12 bases between them. The CDR3 spans 13 residues.

This clone was seen just once. The chain recombines TRBV9 with TRBJ1-4, with 11 bases aligning to TRBD1. The CDR3 has 16 residues. The V and J ends lost 4 bases and 8 bases, in that order; junction bases with no gene match: 10. Germline-derived CDR1 and CDR2 are SGDLS and YYNGEE. The CDR3 sequence: CASSLLRTGGEEKLFF. The CDR3 DNA is TGTGCCAGCAGCCTTCTCCGGACAGGGGGCGAGGAAAAACTGTTTTTT.

The chain carries TRBV27 and TRBJ1-5, with a possible D match to TRBD1 (6 bases). Trimming removed 10 bases from V and 3 bases from J, with 13 bases in between. Germline CDR1 and CDR2: MNHEY and SMNVEV (reference sequence). This CDR3 spans 13 amino acids. The DNA of the CDR3 is TGTGCCACCCAACAGGGTTACAATCAGCCCCAGCATTTT. It encodes CATQQGYNQPQHF.

The chain couples TRBV5-1 to TRBJ1-1; 10 bases fit TRBD1. CDR3 length: 17 residues. The V gene's germline CDR1 is SGHRS and CDR2 YFSETQ. The ends lost 4 bases at V and 1 base at J; junction bases unmatched: 10. CDR3: CASSLRDRGFGNTEAFF. The CDR3 DNA reads TGCGCCAGCAGCCTCCGGGACAGGGGTTTTGGGAACACTGAAGCTTTCTTT.

The chain couples TRBV19 to TRBJ2-1; 8 positions match TRBD2. Germline V lookup: CDR1 LNHDA, CDR2 SQIVND (reference sequence). With 8 bases clipped from V and 4 bases from J, the junction kept 10 bases outside the gene matches. The CDR3 has 15 residues. CDR3 sequence reads: CASLPFGGGYNEQFF. CDR3 in DNA: TGTGCCAGTCTTCCCTTCGGGGGGGGATACAATGAGCAGTTCTTC.

This clone appeared once. The chain links TRBV19 to TRBJ2-1, with D unresolved. The germline V and J ends were trimmed by 3 bases and 4 bases, with 13 bases remaining between them. The CDR3 extends over 15 amino acids. The germline gives CDR1 LNHDA, CDR2 SQIVND (reference sequence). CDR3: CASSIGESFYNEQFF. DNA for the CDR3: TGTGCCAGTAGTATCGGAGAGAGTTTTTACAATGAGCAGTTCTTC.